Sequencing of this TCR beta chain was carried out in a study of T cell repertoires in cytomegalovirus infection. TCRdb reanalysed the reads using MiXCR and keeps one entry per CDR3 protein. The profile shows over 100,000 distinct CDR3 sequences, around 31% of them singletons. The CDR3 contains 15 residues. V was trimmed by 3 bases and J by 7 bases, leaving 15 bases between them. Remarks on this clonotype: What it recognizes is unknown.

The V and J genes are TRBV12-3 or TRBV12-4 and TRBJ2-2; tentatively, D is TRBD2 (5 bases). The sequence was collected from a human donor in good health (CMV status not recorded). Some clones in this sample may be carry-over from other donors' samples. Here the sequenced sample was CD8+ T cells from cultured PBMCs, taken from culture after CMV antigen stimulation. The CDR3 region is CASSFLPVRDGELFF. The CDR3 coding sequence is TGTGCCAGCAGTTTTCTGCCGGTGAGGGACGGGGAGCTGTTTTTT.